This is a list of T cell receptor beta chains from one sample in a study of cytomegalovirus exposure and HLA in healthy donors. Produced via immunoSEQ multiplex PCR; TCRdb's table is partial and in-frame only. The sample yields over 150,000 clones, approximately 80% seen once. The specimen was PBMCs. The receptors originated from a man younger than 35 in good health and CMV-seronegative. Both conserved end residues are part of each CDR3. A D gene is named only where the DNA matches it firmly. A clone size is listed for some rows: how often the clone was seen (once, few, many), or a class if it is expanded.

cdr3_aa: CASSSQPNTEAFF; cdr3_nt: TGTGCTAGCAGTTCACAGCCGAACACTGAAGCTTTCTTT; j_call: TRBJ1-1; cdr3_length: 13; clone_size: NA; v_call: TRBV7-7; d_call: NA
cdr3_aa: CASGSGPSSYNEQFF; cdr3_nt: TGCGCCAGCGGTAGCGGGCCGAGCTCCTACAATGAGCAGTTCTTC; j_call: TRBJ2-1; cdr3_length: 15; clone_size: NA; v_call: TRBV4-1; d_call: TRBD2
cdr3_aa: CASSFGWGTSSYEQYF; cdr3_nt: TGTGCCAGCAGCTTTGGGTGGGGCACGAGCTCCTACGAGCAGTACTTC; j_call: TRBJ2-7; cdr3_length: 16; clone_size: NA; v_call: TRBV11-2; d_call: NA
cdr3_aa: CASSINLNQPQHF; cdr3_nt: TGTGCCAGCAGCATCAACTTGAATCAGCCCCAGCATTTT; j_call: TRBJ1-5; cdr3_length: 13; clone_size: NA; v_call: TRBV7-2; d_call: NA
cdr3_aa: CASSSGNYNEQFF; cdr3_nt: TGTGCCAGCAGCTCGGGGAACTACAATGAGCAGTTCTTC; j_call: TRBJ2-1; cdr3_length: 13; clone_size: NA; v_call: TRBV7-6; d_call: NA
cdr3_aa: CASIQGVAFPGNTIYF; cdr3_nt: TGTGCCAGTATCCAGGGGGTGGCTTTTCCTGGAAACACCATATATTTT; j_call: TRBJ1-3; cdr3_length: 16; clone_size: NA; v_call: TRBV19; d_call: TRBD1
cdr3_aa: CASSPGTGGSYGYTF; cdr3_nt: TGTGCCAGCAGTCCTGGGACAGGGGGTAGCTATGGCTACACCTTC; j_call: TRBJ1-2; cdr3_length: 15; clone_size: NA; v_call: TRBV6-1; d_call: TRBD1
cdr3_aa: CASSLELSATNTGELFF; cdr3_nt: TGTGCCAGCAGCTTGGAACTCAGCGCAACAAATACCGGGGAGCTGTTTTTT; j_call: TRBJ2-2; cdr3_length: 17; clone_size: once; v_call: TRBV5-4; d_call: NA
cdr3_aa: CASSPLPNYGYTF; cdr3_nt: TGTGCCAGCAGCCCTCTTCCCAACTATGGCTACACCTTC; j_call: TRBJ1-2; cdr3_length: 13; clone_size: NA; v_call: TRBV14; d_call: NA
cdr3_aa: CASSSGMAGYTDTQYF; cdr3_nt: TGTGCCAGCAGCTCAGGGATGGCGGGGTACACAGATACGCAGTATTTT; j_call: TRBJ2-3; cdr3_length: 16; clone_size: NA; v_call: TRBV7-3; d_call: NA
cdr3_aa: CASSGGGSYEQYF; cdr3_nt: TGTGCCAGCAGCGGCGGGGGTTCCTACGAGCAGTACTTC; j_call: TRBJ2-7; cdr3_length: 13; clone_size: NA; v_call: TRBV9; d_call: TRBD2
cdr3_aa: CASSQVSPFEQFF; cdr3_nt: TGCGCCAGCAGCCAAGTCTCCCCTTTTGAGCAGTTCTTC; j_call: TRBJ2-1; cdr3_length: 13; clone_size: NA; v_call: TRBV4-1; d_call: NA
cdr3_aa: CASSANPGELGRTEAFF; cdr3_nt: TGTGCCAGCAGCGCCAACCCAGGGGAGCTCGGGCGGACTGAAGCTTTCTTT; j_call: TRBJ1-1; cdr3_length: 17; clone_size: once; v_call: TRBV9; d_call: NA
cdr3_aa: CASSVGDRYEQYF; cdr3_nt: TGTGCCAGCAGCGTCGGGGATAGGTACGAGCAGTACTTC; j_call: TRBJ2-7; cdr3_length: 13; clone_size: NA; v_call: TRBV9; d_call: NA
cdr3_aa: CATSRAESGPKGTQYF; cdr3_nt: TGTGCCACCAGCAGAGCGGAAAGCGGGCCAAAGGGGACCCAGTACTTC; j_call: TRBJ2-5; cdr3_length: 16; clone_size: once; v_call: TRBV15; d_call: NA
cdr3_aa: CASSLGGRDEQFF; cdr3_nt: TGTGCCAGCAGCTTAGGTGGGAGGGATGAGCAGTTCTTC; j_call: TRBJ2-1; cdr3_length: 13; clone_size: NA; v_call: TRBV7-3; d_call: TRBD2
cdr3_aa: CASSLGGQENSGNTIYF; cdr3_nt: TGTGCCAGCAGCTTAGGGGGACAGGAGAACTCTGGAAACACCATATATTTT; j_call: TRBJ1-3; cdr3_length: 17; clone_size: NA; v_call: TRBV7-2; d_call: TRBD1
cdr3_aa: CASSPAGRGPHYEQYF; cdr3_nt: TGTGCCAGCAGTCCAGCGGGACGGGGCCCACACTACGAGCAGTACTTC; j_call: TRBJ2-7; cdr3_length: 16; clone_size: NA; v_call: TRBV27; d_call: TRBD2
cdr3_aa: CASTETWRTTGNEQFF; cdr3_nt: TGTGCCTCCACTGAGACTTGGAGAACTACGGGGAATGAGCAGTTCTTC; j_call: TRBJ2-1; cdr3_length: 16; clone_size: NA; v_call: TRBV30; d_call: NA
cdr3_aa: CASKSGRLNTEAFF; cdr3_nt: TGTGCCAGCAAGAGCGGGCGGTTGAACACTGAAGCTTTCTTT; j_call: TRBJ1-1; cdr3_length: 14; clone_size: NA; v_call: TRBV6-4; d_call: NA
cdr3_aa: CASSYGTGNTDTQYF; cdr3_nt: TGTGCCAGCAGCTACGGGACAGGGAACACAGATACGCAGTATTTT; j_call: TRBJ2-3; cdr3_length: 15; clone_size: NA; v_call: TRBV7-3; d_call: TRBD1
cdr3_aa: CASSLFCLQLADFYEQYF; cdr3_nt: TGTGCCAGCAGTTTATTTTGTTTGCAACTAGCGGATTTCTACGAGCAGTACTTC; j_call: TRBJ2-7; cdr3_length: 18; clone_size: NA; v_call: TRBV27; d_call: TRBD2
cdr3_aa: CASSPQDYQETQYF; cdr3_nt: TGTGCCAGCAGCCCGCAGGACTACCAAGAGACCCAGTACTTC; j_call: TRBJ2-5; cdr3_length: 14; clone_size: NA; v_call: TRBV4-2; d_call: NA
cdr3_aa: CASSPSPTGVYEQYF; cdr3_nt: TGTGCCAGCTCACCCTCGCCGACAGGGGTCTACGAGCAGTACTTC; j_call: TRBJ2-7; cdr3_length: 15; clone_size: once; v_call: TRBV18; d_call: TRBD1
cdr3_aa: CASSLSLRLAHTGELFF; cdr3_nt: TGTGCCAGCAGCTTAAGCCTGAGACTAGCCCACACCGGGGAGCTGTTTTTT; j_call: TRBJ2-2; cdr3_length: 17; clone_size: NA; v_call: TRBV11-3; d_call: TRBD2
cdr3_aa: CASGGAQETQYF; cdr3_nt: TGTGCCAGCGGAGGCGCCCAAGAGACCCAGTACTTC; j_call: TRBJ2-5; cdr3_length: 12; clone_size: NA; v_call: TRBV28; d_call: NA
cdr3_aa: CASSYLAGGPKYEQYF; cdr3_nt: TGTGCCAGCAGCTACCTAGCGGGAGGGCCTAAGTACGAGCAGTACTTC; j_call: TRBJ2-7; cdr3_length: 16; clone_size: few; v_call: TRBV6-6; d_call: TRBD2
cdr3_aa: CASSLGTGVTDTQYF; cdr3_nt: TGTGCCAGCAGCCTGGGGACAGGGGTCACAGATACGCAGTATTTT; j_call: TRBJ2-3; cdr3_length: 15; clone_size: NA; v_call: TRBV5-4; d_call: TRBD1
cdr3_aa: CASSQVGLATDTQYF; cdr3_nt: TGCGCCAGCAGCCAAGTGGGACTAGCGACAGATACGCAGTATTTT; j_call: TRBJ2-3; cdr3_length: 15; clone_size: NA; v_call: TRBV11-2; d_call: TRBD2
cdr3_aa: CASSQSTGKSTEAFF; cdr3_nt: TGCGCCAGCAGTCAATCGACGGGGAAGAGCACTGAAGCTTTCTTT; j_call: TRBJ1-1; cdr3_length: 15; clone_size: NA; v_call: TRBV23-1; d_call: NA
cdr3_aa: CASSGGDRSYEQYF; cdr3_nt: TGTGCCAGCAGTGGGGGGGACAGAAGCTACGAGCAGTACTTC; j_call: TRBJ2-7; cdr3_length: 14; clone_size: NA; v_call: TRBV2; d_call: NA
cdr3_aa: CASRGSDEQYF; cdr3_nt: TGTGCCAGCAGGGGCTCCGACGAGCAGTACTTC; j_call: TRBJ2-7; cdr3_length: 11; clone_size: NA; v_call: TRBV28; d_call: NA
cdr3_aa: CASSLRRTGEKLFF; cdr3_nt: TGTGCCAGCAGCTTAAGGAGGACGGGGGAAAAACTGTTTTTT; j_call: TRBJ1-4; cdr3_length: 14; clone_size: few; v_call: TRBV7-8; d_call: NA
cdr3_aa: CASSLDKSYEQYF; cdr3_nt: TGTGCCAGCAGCCTGGACAAGTCCTACGAGCAGTACTTC; j_call: TRBJ2-7; cdr3_length: 13; clone_size: NA; v_call: TRBV7-2; d_call: NA
cdr3_aa: CASMGPGEKLFF; cdr3_nt: TGTGCCAGCATGGGGCCGGGTGAAAAACTGTTTTTT; j_call: TRBJ1-4; cdr3_length: 12; clone_size: NA; v_call: TRBV2; d_call: NA
cdr3_aa: CSARAGGPQHF; cdr3_nt: TGCAGTGCTAGAGCCGGGGGGCCCCAGCATTTT; j_call: TRBJ1-5; cdr3_length: 11; clone_size: NA; v_call: TRBV20-1; d_call: NA
cdr3_aa: CASSAGGPGANVLTF; cdr3_nt: TGTGCCAGCAGTGCCGGGGGTCCTGGGGCCAACGTCCTGACTTTC; j_call: TRBJ2-6; cdr3_length: 15; clone_size: NA; v_call: TRBV27; d_call: NA
cdr3_aa: CASSVRGLAYEQYF; cdr3_nt: TGTGCCAGCAGCGTTAGGGGACTAGCGTACGAGCAGTACTTC; j_call: TRBJ2-7; cdr3_length: 14; clone_size: NA; v_call: TRBV6-1; d_call: TRBD2
cdr3_aa: CASSVAGDTGELFF; cdr3_nt: TGTGCCAGCAGTGTAGCGGGGGACACCGGGGAGCTGTTTTTT; j_call: TRBJ2-2; cdr3_length: 14; clone_size: NA; v_call: TRBV6-4; d_call: TRBD2
cdr3_aa: CASSYTGGGTDTQYF; cdr3_nt: TGTGCCAGCAGCTACACAGGGGGCGGCACAGATACGCAGTATTTT; j_call: TRBJ2-3; cdr3_length: 15; clone_size: NA; v_call: TRBV7-9; d_call: TRBD1
cdr3_aa: CASSPGQKYGYTF; cdr3_nt: TGCGCCAGCAGCCCCGGACAGAAGTATGGCTACACCTTC; j_call: TRBJ1-2; cdr3_length: 13; clone_size: NA; v_call: TRBV5-1; d_call: NA
cdr3_aa: CASSLGQFSGNTIYF; cdr3_nt: TGTGCCAGCAGCTTAGGTCAGTTCTCTGGAAACACCATATATTTT; j_call: TRBJ1-3; cdr3_length: 15; clone_size: NA; v_call: TRBV11-2; d_call: NA
cdr3_aa: CATFGTSGMNTGELFF; cdr3_nt: TGTGCCACCTTCGGGACTAGCGGAATGAACACCGGGGAGCTGTTTTTT; j_call: TRBJ2-2; cdr3_length: 16; clone_size: NA; v_call: TRBV27; d_call: TRBD2
cdr3_aa: CASRAGTSAWTQYF; cdr3_nt: TGTGCCAGCAGGGCCGGGACTAGTGCTTGGACCCAGTACTTC; j_call: TRBJ2-5; cdr3_length: 14; clone_size: once; v_call: TRBV2; d_call: TRBD2
cdr3_aa: CASSLWQGQSNQPQHF; cdr3_nt: TGTGCCAGCTCACTTTGGCAGGGGCAAAGCAATCAGCCCCAGCATTTT; j_call: TRBJ1-5; cdr3_length: 16; clone_size: NA; v_call: TRBV18; d_call: NA
cdr3_aa: CATSTKTSGRGETQYF; cdr3_nt: TGTGCCACCAGCACAAAGACTAGCGGGCGCGGGGAGACCCAGTACTTC; j_call: TRBJ2-5; cdr3_length: 16; clone_size: NA; v_call: TRBV15; d_call: TRBD2
cdr3_aa: CSVGGVMNTEAFF; cdr3_nt: TGCAGCGTTGGCGGGGTTATGAACACTGAAGCTTTCTTT; j_call: TRBJ1-1; cdr3_length: 13; clone_size: NA; v_call: TRBV29-1; d_call: NA
cdr3_aa: CASSLGTSRTYEQYF; cdr3_nt: TGTGCCAGCAGCTTAGGGACTAGCCGAACCTACGAGCAGTACTTC; j_call: TRBJ2-7; cdr3_length: 15; clone_size: NA; v_call: TRBV7-6; d_call: TRBD2
cdr3_aa: CASSPLDRGGTDTQYF; cdr3_nt: TGTGCCAGCAGTCCACTCGACAGGGGAGGGACAGATACGCAGTATTTT; j_call: TRBJ2-3; cdr3_length: 16; clone_size: NA; v_call: TRBV2; d_call: NA
cdr3_aa: CASSFEGGYYEQYF; cdr3_nt: TGTGCCAGCAGCTTTGAGGGAGGATACTACGAGCAGTACTTC; j_call: TRBJ2-7; cdr3_length: 14; clone_size: NA; v_call: TRBV5-4; d_call: NA
cdr3_aa: CASSTPHRTEAFF; cdr3_nt: TGTGCCAGCAGTACCCCTCACCGGACTGAAGCTTTCTTT; j_call: TRBJ1-1; cdr3_length: 13; clone_size: NA; v_call: TRBV28; d_call: NA
cdr3_aa: CASSLEDNHSYEQYF; cdr3_nt: TGTGCCAGCAGCTTAGAGGACAACCACTCCTACGAGCAGTACTTC; j_call: TRBJ2-7; cdr3_length: 15; clone_size: once; v_call: TRBV7-6; d_call: NA
cdr3_aa: CASSLPSGNRNNEQFF; cdr3_nt: TGTGCCAGCAGTCTCCCAAGCGGGAACAGGAACAATGAGCAGTTCTTC; j_call: TRBJ2-1; cdr3_length: 16; clone_size: NA; v_call: TRBV6-6; d_call: TRBD2
cdr3_aa: CASRGRGAQYF; cdr3_nt: TGTGCCAGCAGGGGGCGGGGGGCCCAGTACTTC; j_call: TRBJ2-5; cdr3_length: 11; clone_size: NA; v_call: TRBV27; d_call: TRBD2
cdr3_aa: CASSYQADTQYF; cdr3_nt: TGTGCCAGCAGCTACCAGGCAGATACGCAGTATTTT; j_call: TRBJ2-3; cdr3_length: 12; clone_size: NA; v_call: TRBV11-3; d_call: NA
cdr3_aa: CASSGPSVDTQYF; cdr3_nt: TGTGCCAGCAGTGGCCCTTCGGTAGATACGCAGTATTTT; j_call: TRBJ2-3; cdr3_length: 13; clone_size: NA; v_call: TRBV25-1; d_call: NA
cdr3_aa: CASSHTGSGREQYF; cdr3_nt: TGTGCCAGCAGCCATACGGGATCCGGGAGGGAGCAGTACTTC; j_call: TRBJ2-7; cdr3_length: 14; clone_size: once; v_call: TRBV4-2; d_call: TRBD2
cdr3_aa: CASTPRLRDYGYTF; cdr3_nt: TGTGCCAGCACTCCGAGACTCAGGGACTATGGCTACACCTTC; j_call: TRBJ1-2; cdr3_length: 14; clone_size: NA; v_call: TRBV28; d_call: NA